This T cell receptor beta chain was sequenced for a study of CD8+CD57+ T cells in acquired aplastic anemia. The CDR3 contains 15 residues. Trimming stripped 1 base from V and 0 bases from J, with 6 bases between. The germline CDR1 and CDR2 sequences are LNHNV and YYDKDF (reference sequence). Using genomic DNA as the template, TCR beta VDJ and CDR3 profiling was carried out. TCRdb fed the reads into MiXCR, producing one record per CDR3 protein. The sample has about 200,000 distinct CDR3 sequences, 65% seen once. Those patients picked for sequencing had displayed CD8+CD57+ cell expansion on flow cytometry. With no exception, the patients had severe acquired aplastic anemia. Sampling of blood occurred while the patients had still received no therapy.

Specimen: sorted CD4+, CD8+, or CD8+CD57+ T cells (not recorded which) from PBMCs. The chain links TRBV15 to TRBJ2-2; D ambiguous. The receptor was isolated from a human donor with aplastic anemia. CDR3 nucleotide sequence: TGTGCCACCAGCAGAGGGTCAGCGAACACCGGGGAGCTGTTTTTT. Its protein is CATSRGSANTGELFF.